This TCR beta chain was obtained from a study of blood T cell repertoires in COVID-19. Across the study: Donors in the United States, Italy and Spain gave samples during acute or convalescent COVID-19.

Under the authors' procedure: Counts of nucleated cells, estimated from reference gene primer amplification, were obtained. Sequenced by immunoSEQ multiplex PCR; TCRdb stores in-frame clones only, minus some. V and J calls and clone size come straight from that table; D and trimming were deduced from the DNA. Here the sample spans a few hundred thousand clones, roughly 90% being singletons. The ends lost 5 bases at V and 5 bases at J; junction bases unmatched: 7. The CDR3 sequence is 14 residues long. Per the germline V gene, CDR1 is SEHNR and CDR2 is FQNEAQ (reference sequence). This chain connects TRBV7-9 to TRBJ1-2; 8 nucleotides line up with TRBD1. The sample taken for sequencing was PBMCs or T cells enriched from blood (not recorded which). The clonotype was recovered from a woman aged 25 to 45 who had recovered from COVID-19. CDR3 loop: CASSIPQGEYGYTF. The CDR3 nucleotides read TGTGCCAGCAGCATACCACAGGGGGAATATGGCTACACCTTC. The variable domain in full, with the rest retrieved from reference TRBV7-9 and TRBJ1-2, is DTGVSQNPRHKITKRGQNVTFRCDPISEHNRLYWYRQTLGQGPEFLTYFQNEAQLEKSRLLSDRFSAERPKGSFSTLEIQRTEQGDSAMYLCASSIPQGEYGYTFGSGTRLTVV.